The clone carrying this T cell receptor beta chain was recorded a few times. The antigen remains unidentified. Ahead of sequencing, the ViraFEST assay grew antigen-specific CD4+ T cells using viral peptide pools. Subsequent to roughly 9 days of culture, CD4+ T cells were isolated. Participants each got two BNT162b2 or mRNA-1273 vaccine doses. None of the vaccinated had previously contracted SARS-CoV-2, and their nucleocapsid antibodies tested negative. A half-volume exchange with IL-2 medium occurred on days 3 and 7. Between the trimmed V and J ends, which lost 5 bases and 2 bases, there was a span of 7 bases. There are 12 residues in the CDR3. Germline CDR1 is SEHNR and CDR2 is FQNEAQ (reference sequence). The source of the sample is a study of vaccination effects on CD4 cells after COVID-19. Overall study: Post-vaccine draws lagged the second dose by a median of 72 days. The study's findings and limits: Late post-vaccination samples showed marked contraction of infection- and vaccine-induced clones.

Sequenced by immunoSEQ multiplex PCR; TCRdb stores in-frame clones only, minus some. The profile covers tens of thousands of clones, with 60% to 75% appearing a single time and 0.95% to 1.5% taken by the ten largest. The sample here was CD4+ T cells from PBMCs cultured with HCoV-229E spike peptides, taken after COVID-19 vaccination. The chain joins TRBV7-9 to TRBJ2-7; D is perhaps TRBD1 (5 bases). The origin of this receptor is a human donor who received a COVID-19 vaccine. CDR3 DNA: TGTGCCAGCAGCCCGGACACCTACGAGCAGTACGTC. Residues: CASSPDTYEQYV.